One sample yielded the 26 T cell receptor beta chains listed below, sequenced in a study of cytomegalovirus exposure and HLA in healthy donors. Vbeta (60) and Jbeta (13) primers were used in the PCR. Using immunoSEQ multiplex PCR, the repertoire was profiled, and TCRdb retains in-frame clones only, with some absent. The table includes about 180,000 clones, 82% detected once. Input material: PBMCs. These receptors were taken from a man aged 40-50 years in good health and CMV-seronegative.

This chain connects TRBV28 to TRBJ2-1, with TRBD2 identical over 11 bases. The V gene's germline CDR1 is MDHEN and CDR2 SYDVKM. This CDR3 is 16 amino acids long. Trimming took 5 bases from V and 8 from J; bases not matched to a gene: 11. CDR3 loop: CASSTVAGGHFDEQFF. CDR3 bases: TGTGCCAGCAGTACGGTAGCGGGGGGGCACTTCGATGAGCAGTTCTTC.

The V gene is TRBV5-1, the J gene TRBJ2-2; the match to TRBD1 covers 8 bases. The CDR3 consists of 16 residues. Germline assignment: CDR1 SGHRS and CDR2 YFSETQ. V lost 1 base, J lost 4 bases, and 6 bases stayed unmatched. The CDR3 spells CASSLSGQGTTGELFF. In DNA, the CDR3 is TGCGCCAGCAGCTTGTCCGGACAGGGTACCACCGGGGAGCTGTTTTTT.

This clone was seen just once. V and J are TRBV5-1 and TRBJ1-2; maybe TRBD1 (6 bases). Trimming took 3 bases from V and 5 from J, leaving 11 bases between them. The CDR3 is 13 amino acids. Germline V CDR1 and CDR2: SGHRS, YFSETQ. CDR3 coding DNA: TGCGCCAGCAGCTCCGGGACACTATATGGCTACACCTTC. It is translated as CASSSGTLYGYTF.

The chain recombines TRBV11-1 with TRBJ2-7, with TRBD1 matching 9 bases. Germline V CDR1 and CDR2: SGHAT, FQDESV (reference sequence). Trimming cost V 5 bases and J 4 bases; bases outside gene matches: 6. The length of the CDR3 is 14 residues. The CDR3 sequence: CASSPGTGQYEQYF. CDR3 bases: TGTGCCAGCAGCCCCGGGACAGGGCAATACGAGCAGTACTTC.

As concerns this clone: The sample has other DNA sequences that encode this CDR3 too. This chain links TRBV5-1 with TRBJ2-7; D is perhaps TRBD2 (6 bases). CDR3 length equals 14 residues. CDR1 is SGHRS and CDR2 is YFSETQ in the germline V gene. The V and J ends lost 0 bases and 1 base respectively, with 8 bases between them. DNA for the CDR3: TGCGCCAGCAGCTTGGGCGGGGATTCCTACGAGCAGTACTTC. Translated, it gives CASSLGGDSYEQYF.

The chain employs TRBV6-1 and TRBJ2-2, with D perhaps matching TRBD1 (5 bases). The germline V gene encodes CDR1 MNHNS and CDR2 SASEGT. The CDR3 is 14 amino acids. V gave up 7 bases and J gave up 1 base, with 10 bases separating them. The CDR3 nucleotides are TGTGCCAGCAAATTAGGACAGAACACCGGGGAGCTGTTTTTT. It yields the protein CASKLGQNTGELFF.

The chain uses TRBV5-1 and TRBJ2-3; 9 bases are shared with TRBD2. The CDR3 totals 16 residues. In germline, CDR1 is SGHRS, CDR2 YFSETQ. V was pared by 5 bases and J by 1 base, with 8 bases of the junction left unmatched. The chain's CDR3 is CASRAGTSLGTDTQYF. The DNA for the CDR3 is TGCGCCAGCAGGGCCGGGACTAGCTTGGGCACAGATACGCAGTATTTT.

Concerning this clone: Because the CDR3 is missing its conserved closing phenylalanine or tryptophan, this is likely a read error. It is unclear where the CDR3 begins or ends on the DNA, so no DNA is shown, and the CDR3 is as TCRdb lists it. The rearrangement joins TRBV30 to TRBJ2-7; the D call TRBD1 from the table was never checked on the DNA. Germline V gene sequence: CDR1 GTSNPN, CDR2 SVGIG (reference sequence). Both ends counted, the CDR3 spans 13 residues. CDR3 protein: CAYQTGGEYEQRL.

V is TRBV18 and J is TRBJ2-1; the match to TRBD2 covers 11 bases. The germline V gene has CDR1 KGHSH and CDR2 LQKENI. Trimming cost V 3 bases and J 7 bases; bases outside gene matches: 20. The CDR3 loop spans 20 amino acids. The CDR3: CASSPATGTSGILLGNEQFF. CDR3 nucleotides: TGTGCCAGCTCACCTGCAACCGGGACTAGCGGTATTTTGTTAGGTAATGAGCAGTTCTTC.

The rearrangement uses TRBV2 and TRBJ1-4; the match to TRBD1 covers 9 bases. This CDR3 region has 14 residues. Germline V gene sequence: CDR1 SNHLY, CDR2 FYNNEI. Unmatched junction bases numbered 1, after V lost 8 bases and J lost 0 bases. The CDR3 coding sequence is TGTGCCAGCCGACAGGGGGCAACTAATGAAAAACTGTTTTTT. This encodes CASRQGATNEKLFF.

This chain uses TRBV30 with TRBJ2-5; maybe TRBD1 (6 bases). Trimming took 1 base from V and 0 from J, leaving 15 bases between them. Germline V gene lookup returns CDR1 GTSNPN and CDR2 SVGIG (reference sequence). This CDR3 is 16 amino acids long. The CDR3 region is CAWSDGQRTYQETQYF. The CDR3 DNA is TGTGCCTGGAGTGATGGACAGCGGACTTACCAAGAGACCCAGTACTTC.

CDR3 coding DNA: TGTGCCAGCAGCTTGACCCTTGGGCAGTTAAACACCGGGGAGCTGTTTTTT. This gives the protein CASSLTLGQLNTGELFF. The chain carries TRBV7-2 and TRBJ2-2; D ambiguous. CDR1 SGHTA and CDR2 FQGNSA come from the germline V gene. Trimming took off 3 bases at V and 2 bases at J, with 16 bases between the two ends. The CDR3 totals 17 residues.

This chain uses TRBV4-1 with TRBJ2-7; tentatively, D is TRBD2 (5 bases). The CDR3 covers 13 residues. From germline, CDR1 is MGHRA and CDR2 YSYEKL. Trimming removed 1 base at V and 7 bases at J, with 11 bases between. The CDR3, as DNA: TGCGCCAGCAGCCAAGTTTATTCGGGGGAGCAGTACTTC. This sequence encodes CASSQVYSGEQYF.

This clone occurred once. V gene TRBV7-8 combines with J gene TRBJ1-4; TRBD1 aligns across 8 bases. The CDR3 is 15 residues long. V lost 1 base to trimming and J lost 7 bases; unmatched junction nucleotides: 5. The germline gives CDR1 SGHVS, CDR2 FQNEAQ. In DNA form, the CDR3 reads TGTGCCAGCAGCTTAGGCGACAGGGGCGGTGAAAAACTGTTTTTT. Translating gives CASSLGDRGGEKLFF.

This chain links TRBV28 with TRBJ2-5; no clear D. This CDR3 is 16 amino acids long. Germline CDR1 is MDHEN and CDR2 is SYDVKM. Between the trimmed V and J ends, which lost 7 bases and 2 bases, there was a span of 20 bases. The CDR3: CASKSPSGVRQETQYF. CDR3 sequence (DNA): TGTGCCAGCAAGAGTCCCTCCGGAGTCCGGCAAGAGACCCAGTACTTC.

This sequence joins TRBV21-1 and TRBJ2-7; TRBD2 is taken as the D call from the table, unchecked against the DNA. TRBV21-1 is a recognized pseudogene. The CDR3 extends over 16 amino acids. The CDR3, as DNA: TGTGCCAGCAGCAAAAGGCGGGTGGTGTCGCAGCGGCGGCATTTCTTC. It is translated as CASSKRRVVSQRRHFF.

The genes are TRBV30 and TRBJ2-7, with 7 bases matching TRBD2. CDR3 length: 14 residues. Germline V CDR1 and CDR2: GTSNPN, SVGIG (reference sequence). After removal of 3 bases from V and 2 bases from J, the junction contained 7 bases not matched to a gene. The CDR3 DNA reads TGTGCCTGGAGGAGGCAGGGAGGGGCCTACGAGCAGTACTTC. This codes for CAWRRQGGAYEQYF.

The DNA for the CDR3 is TGTGCCAGCAGTGTTACGACTAGCGCGCAAGAGACCCAGTACTTC. Its translation is CASSVTTSAQETQYF. The chain combines TRBV6-1 with TRBJ2-5, with 8 positions matching TRBD2. V was pared by 4 bases and J by 2 bases, with 6 bases of the junction left unmatched. Germline CDR1 is MNHNS and CDR2 is SASEGT. This CDR3 comprises 15 residues.

The V gene is TRBV7-9, the J gene TRBJ1-3; unclear D gene. The germline V and J ends were trimmed by 11 bases and 1 base, with 18 bases remaining between them. Germline V gene lookup returns CDR1 SEHNR and CDR2 FQNEAQ (reference sequence). This CDR3 comprises 15 residues. For the CDR3, the DNA is TGTGCCTCCCGGCAGGCAGATCAATCTGGAAACACCATATATTTT. It encodes CASRQADQSGNTIYF.

V usage is TRBV28 and J usage is TRBJ2-3, with 12 bases lining up with TRBD2. Germline CDR1 MDHEN, CDR2 SYDVKM. This CDR3 region has 18 residues. Trimming cost V 6 bases and J 4 bases; bases outside gene matches: 14. This chain's CDR3 is CASRLASSGRARSDTQYF. The CDR3 nucleotides are TGTGCCAGCAGACTGGCTTCTAGCGGGAGGGCCAGGTCAGATACGCAGTATTTT. The whole variable domain, filled in from reference TRBV28 and TRBJ2-3, reads DVKVTQSSRYLVKRTGEKVFLECVQDMDHENMFWYRQDPGLGLRLIYFSYDVKMKEKGDIPEGYSVSREKKERFSLILESASTNQTSMYLCASRLASSGRARSDTQYFGPGTRLTVL.

This chain joins TRBV5-4 and TRBJ1-2; 8 nucleotides align to TRBD1. Germline V lookup: CDR1 SGHNT, CDR2 YYREEE (reference sequence). The CDR3 sequence is 13 residues long. Unmatched junction bases numbered 3, after V lost 4 bases and J lost 4 bases. The CDR3 DNA reads TGTGCCAGCAGCACCGGACAGGGCTATGGCTACACCTTC. This codes for CASSTGQGYGYTF.

The chain employs TRBV7-2 and TRBJ1-2; TRBD1 matches 10 bases. This CDR3 contains 14 residues. CDR1 and CDR2 (germline): SGHTA, FQGNSA. V shed 5 bases, J shed 7 bases, and the junction held 7 bases outside the gene matches. This CDR3 reads CASSPRQGAGGYTF. Written as DNA, the CDR3 is TGTGCCAGCAGCCCCAGACAGGGGGCGGGTGGCTACACCTTC.

This chain connects TRBV28 to TRBJ2-7, with D maybe TRBD1 (6 bases). V shed 5 bases and J shed 4 bases, with 9 bases lying between them. Germline CDR1 MDHEN, CDR2 SYDVKM. The CDR3 extends over 12 amino acids. CDR3 DNA sequence: TGTGCCAGCAGTACACAGGGATACGAGCAGTACTTC. Its protein is CASSTQGYEQYF.

A single count supports this clone. At one end, the junction sequence differs from germline, possibly due to a read error. The same CDR3 arises from other DNA sequences in this sample as well. The chain carries TRBV15 and TRBJ1-2; D gene uncertain. CDR1 LNHNV and CDR2 YYDKDF come from the germline V gene (reference sequence). This CDR3 spans 13 amino acids. The DNA of the CDR3 is TGCGCCACCAGCAGAGACGGTCACTATGGCTACACCTTC. This gives the protein CATSRDGHYGYTF.

V is TRBV30 and J is TRBJ1-3, with D unclear. The CDR3 length is 13 residues. Trimming left V 2 bases short and J 3 bases short, with 8 bases between. Germline values: CDR1 GTSNPN, CDR2 SVGIG (reference sequence). CDR3 amino acids: CAWSSVYGNTIYF. The CDR3 region has the DNA TGTGCCTGGAGTTCGGTTTATGGAAACACCATATATTTT.

J is TRBJ1-1 and V is TRBV5-6, with D perhaps matching TRBD1 (6 bases). Between the trimmed V and J ends, which lost 0 bases and 4 bases, there was a span of 10 bases. This CDR3 region has 14 residues. Germline CDR1 SGHDT, CDR2 YYEEEE. DNA of the CDR3: TGTGCCAGCAGCTTGGGGGGGCGGGTCACTGAAGCTTTCTTT. This encodes CASSLGGRVTEAFF.